These 2 T cell receptor beta chains share one sample of origin, sequenced in a study of response to subunit inactivated influenza vaccine. TCRdb re-analysed the RT-PCR reads in MiXCR, keeping a single row per CDR3 protein. The repertoire holds about 700,000 distinct CDR3 sequences, approximately 15% seen once, with less than 9% in the top ten. The starting material was PBMCs from blood, obtained roughly 2 weeks before vaccination. The receptors were gathered from a man between 50 and 59 years old who received an inactivated influenza vaccine.

The chain joins TRBV6-2 or TRBV6-3 to TRBJ2-3, with TRBD2 matching 7 bases. The V gene end was trimmed by 6 bases and the J gene end by 0 bases; junction bases not matched to a gene: 6. The germline gives CDR1 MNHEY, CDR2 SVGEGT. The CDR3 spans 15 residues. The CDR3 sequence: CASRSGLPSTDTQYF. CDR3 nucleotides: TGTGCCAGCAGATCGGGACTACCCAGCACAGATACGCAGTATTTT.

The V gene is TRBV20-1, the J gene TRBJ2-2; 11 positions agree with TRBD2. The germline V gene encodes CDR1 DFQATT and CDR2 SNEGSKA (reference sequence). The CDR3 runs 15 residues. V lost 5 bases, J lost 5 bases, and 7 bases stayed unmatched. DNA of the CDR3: TGCAGTGCTTGGACTAGCGGGCGTGCAACCGGGGAGCTGTTTTTT. Residues: CSAWTSGRATGELFF.